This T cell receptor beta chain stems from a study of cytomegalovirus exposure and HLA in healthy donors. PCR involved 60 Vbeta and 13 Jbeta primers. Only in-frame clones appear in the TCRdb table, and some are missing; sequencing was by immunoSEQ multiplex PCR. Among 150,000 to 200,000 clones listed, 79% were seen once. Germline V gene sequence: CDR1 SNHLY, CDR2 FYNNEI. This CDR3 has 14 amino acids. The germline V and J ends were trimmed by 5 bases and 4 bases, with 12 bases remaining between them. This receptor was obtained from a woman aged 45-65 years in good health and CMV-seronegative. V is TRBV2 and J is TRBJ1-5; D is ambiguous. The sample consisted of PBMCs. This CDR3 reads CASSPAARNQPQHF. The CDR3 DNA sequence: TGTGCCAGCAGTCCGGCGGCTAGAAATCAGCCCCAGCATTTT. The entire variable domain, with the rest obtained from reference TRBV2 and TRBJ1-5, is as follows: EPEVTQTPSHQVTQMGQEVILRCVPISNHLYFYWYRQILGQKVEFLVSFYNNEISEKSEIFDDQFSVERPDGSNFTLKIRSTKLEDSAMYFCASSPAARNQPQHFGDGTRLSIL.